The 30 T cell receptor beta chains below all came from one sample that was sequenced in a study of OX40 agonist ivuxolimab in advanced cancers. Using immunoSEQ multiplex PCR, the repertoire was profiled, and TCRdb retains in-frame clones only, with some absent. There are fewer than 75,000 clones in the sample; 80% occur only once, and 8.2% lies in the top ten. The specimen comprised CD4+ or CD8+ T cells sorted from blood, sampled in a trial of the OX40 agonist ivuxolimab. The origin of the receptors is an adult with an advanced solid tumor such as melanoma, head and neck, liver or kidney cancer.

The rearrangement joins TRBV7-3 to TRBJ1-6, with 7 bases fitting TRBD1. This CDR3 is 14 amino acids long. With V trimmed by 3 bases and J by 7 bases, 3 bases remained unmatched. Germline V gene data show CDR1 as SGHTA and CDR2 as FQGTGA. In DNA form, the CDR3 reads TGTGCCAGCAGCTTTGGACAGGAGAATTCACCCCTCCACTTT. It specifies CASSFGQENSPLHF.

The chain employs TRBV5-1 and TRBJ2-1; 7 bases are shared with TRBD2. The CDR3 runs to 15 residues. J gave up 8 bases and V 4 bases, and 12 bases lay outside the gene matches. Germline lookup yields CDR1 SGHRS and CDR2 YFSETQ. CDR3 sequence reads: CASSTGLPLRDEQFF. Here the CDR3 DNA reads TGCGCCAGCAGCACGGGACTACCCCTTAGGGATGAGCAGTTCTTC.

The chain uses TRBV6-5 and TRBJ1-1; TRBD1 agrees at 9 bases. Germline-derived CDR1 and CDR2 are MNHEY and SVGAGI. Losses at the gene ends were 7 bases for V and 3 bases for J; bases not matched to a gene: 9. The CDR3 totals 15 residues. CDR3 in amino acids: CASIRDRVRDTEAFF. In nucleotides, the CDR3 is TGTGCCAGCATTCGGGACAGGGTTAGGGACACTGAAGCTTTCTTT.

The genes are TRBV18 and TRBJ2-2; D unclear. CDR1 and CDR2 (germline): KGHSH, LQKENI. The CDR3 is 14 amino acids. The V end lost 4 bases, the J end lost 5 bases, and 11 bases lay between the germline ends. The CDR3 DNA reads TGTGCCAGCTCACTTACCGACGAGACCGGGGAGCTGTTTTTT. Its translation is CASSLTDETGELFF.

This chain uses TRBV6-5 with TRBJ1-1, with D tentatively TRBD1 (5 bases). The V end was cut by 6 bases, the J end by 2 bases, with 10 bases between. The CDR3 is made up of 13 amino acids. Germline V gene sequence: CDR1 MNHEY, CDR2 SVGAGI. The CDR3 protein is CASRLTVNTEAFF. In DNA form, the CDR3 reads TGTGCCAGCAGGCTGACAGTAAACACTGAAGCTTTCTTT.

V is TRBV20-1 and J is TRBJ2-7; D ambiguous. The CDR3 has 11 residues. V was cut by 7 bases and J by 2 bases, with 9 bases left in between. From germline, CDR1 is DFQATT and CDR2 SNEGSKA (reference sequence). CDR3 protein: CSVGQTYEQYF. The CDR3 nucleotides are TGCAGTGTAGGGCAGACCTACGAGCAGTACTTC.

This chain joins TRBV5-1 and TRBJ1-6, with a possible D match to TRBD1 (5 bases). The CDR3 totals 14 residues. Per germline, CDR1 SGHRS and CDR2 YFSETQ. V lost 0 bases and J lost 9, with 10 bases in between. The CDR3 sequence: CASSLDRGLSPLHF. CDR3 bases: TGCGCCAGCAGCTTGGACCGGGGCCTTTCACCCCTCCACTTT.

Here the CDR3 DNA reads TGTGCCTGGATCAGGTGGGCGGGAGGGACCTATGGCTACACCTTC. Residues: CAWIRWAGGTYGYTF. The gene calls are TRBV30 and TRBJ1-2; the D gene is possibly TRBD1 (5 bases). The CDR3 runs to 15 residues. V lost 4 bases, J lost 4 bases, and 19 bases lay in between. Germline V gene sequence: CDR1 GTSNPN, CDR2 SVGIG (reference sequence).

This chain connects TRBV6-5 to TRBJ1-4; 9 positions agree with TRBD1. After removal of 7 bases from V and 10 bases from J, the junction contained 4 bases not matched to a gene. This CDR3 has 12 residues. Germline V gene data show CDR1 as MNHEY and CDR2 as SVGAGI. The chain's CDR3 is CASTTDRGKLFF. The CDR3 DNA follows: TGTGCCAGCACCACGGACAGGGGAAAACTGTTTTTT.

The J gene is TRBJ2-1, the V gene TRBV5-1; 9 bases are a match to TRBD2. The CDR3 is 15 amino acids. CDR1 is SGHRS, CDR2 YFSETQ, per germline. The V gene end was trimmed by 2 bases and the J gene end by 3 bases; junction bases not matched to a gene: 3. The chain's CDR3 is CASSFSGGYYNEQFF. Here the CDR3 DNA reads TGCGCCAGCAGCTTTAGCGGGGGCTACTACAATGAGCAGTTCTTC.

CDR3 coding DNA: TGTGCCACCAGCCCATCGGGACGGGACACTGAAGCTTTCTTT. Its translation: CATSPSGRDTEAFF. V gene TRBV15 combines with J gene TRBJ1-1, with a possible D match to TRBD1 (5 bases). This CDR3 is 14 amino acids long. Germline CDR1 is LNHNV and CDR2 is YYDKDF (reference sequence). Trimming removed 5 bases at V and 3 bases at J, with 13 bases between.

The DNA for the CDR3 is TGCGCCAGCAGAACTCAGGGGGGCGTAATGCGGACTGAAGCTTTCTTT. Residues: CASRTQGGVMRTEAFF. The genes are TRBV5-1 and TRBJ1-1; 7 nucleotides align to TRBD1. The CDR3 runs to 16 residues. The V and J ends lost 5 bases and 5 bases, in that order; junction bases with no gene match: 15. CDR1 and CDR2 from the germline V gene are SGHRS and YFSETQ.

This chain links TRBV28 with TRBJ1-1; D perhaps matches TRBD1 (6 bases). The CDR3 has 14 amino acids. Germline V lookup: CDR1 MDHEN, CDR2 SYDVKM. V lost 5 bases, J lost 1 base, and 11 bases lay in between. The CDR3 reads CASSVGQPNTEAFF. As DNA, the CDR3 is TGTGCCAGCAGTGTTGGACAGCCGAACACTGAAGCTTTCTTT.

The chain is built from TRBV19 and TRBJ2-1, with 12 bases aligning to TRBD2. The CDR3 has 18 amino acids. V dropped 4 bases and J dropped 0; count of bases not matched to a gene: 7. CDR1 LNHDA and CDR2 SQIVND come from the germline V gene (reference sequence). CDR3 sequence (DNA): TGTGCCAGTAGTAGGGGACTAGCGGGCCTGAGCTCCTACAATGAGCAGTTCTTC. Amino acid sequence: CASSRGLAGLSSYNEQFF.

V and J are TRBV6-5 and TRBJ1-5; D not resolved. Per germline, CDR1 MNHEY and CDR2 SVGAGI. The CDR3 sequence is 13 residues long. Trimming removed 10 bases at V and 6 bases at J, with 16 bases between. The DNA for the CDR3 is TGTGCCACGTCTTGGTCTCCCGGTCAGCCCCAGCATTTT. Translating gives CATSWSPGQPQHF.

This clone appeared many times. The V gene is TRBV28, the J gene TRBJ1-5; 7 bases map to TRBD1. This CDR3 has 14 amino acids. After removal of 5 bases from V and 7 bases from J, the junction contained 8 bases not matched to a gene. The germline V gene encodes CDR1 MDHEN and CDR2 SYDVKM. Here the CDR3 DNA reads TGTGCCAGCAGTCCCGGGACAGAGGACCAGCCCCAGCATTTT. It yields the protein CASSPGTEDQPQHF.

V is TRBV12-5 and J is TRBJ1-1, with D unresolved. Trimming left V 11 bases short and J 7 bases short, with 8 bases between. Germline CDR1 and CDR2: LGHNT and FRNRAP. The CDR3 contains 9 residues. The chain's CDR3 is CAALGEAFF. CDR3 nucleotides: TGTGCTGCTCTCGGTGAAGCTTTCTTT.

The V and J genes are TRBV7-6 and TRBJ2-1; 11 nucleotides align to TRBD2. The V gene end was trimmed by 0 bases and the J gene end by 7 bases; junction bases not matched to a gene: 5. The CDR3 covers 16 residues. Germline assignment: CDR1 SGHVS and CDR2 FNYEAQ. The CDR3 DNA reads as TGTGCCAGCAGCTTAGCGCTGACTAGCGGGATTAATGAGCAGTTCTTC. Its protein is CASSLALTSGINEQFF.

Details on this clone: A junction boundary mismatches the germline segment, possibly from a read error. The V and J genes are TRBV5-1 and TRBJ2-1, with TRBD1 identical over 10 bases. Germline V lookup: CDR1 SGHRS, CDR2 YFSETQ. The CDR3 spans 11 residues. CDR3: CASSWGDRGVF. The CDR3 DNA reads TGCGCCAGCAGCTGGGGGGACAGGGGCGTCTTC.

This clone was observed a handful of times. The chain has TRBV18 and TRBJ1-1; D is possibly TRBD1 (5 bases). Between the trimmed V and J ends, which lost 0 bases and 0 bases, there was a span of 5 bases. The CDR3 sequence is 14 residues long. Per the germline V gene, CDR1 is KGHSH and CDR2 is LQKENI. The CDR3 nucleotides read TGTGCCAGCTCACCACCAGGGGTGAACACTGAAGCTTTCTTT. As protein: CASSPPGVNTEAFF.

The J gene is TRBJ2-1, the V gene TRBV6-5; possible D gene TRBD1, 6 bases. The CDR3 spans 14 residues. Germline CDR1 reads MNHEY; CDR2 reads SVGAGI. V lost 6 bases and J 5 bases, leaving 14 bases between the germline ends. CDR3 coding DNA: TGTGCCAGCAGATCGCGGACAGACCACAATGAGCAGTTCTTC. This encodes CASRSRTDHNEQFF.

This clone has a handful of counts. The chain recombines TRBV6-1 with TRBJ2-7, with D unclear. Trimming cost V 9 bases and J 7 bases, with 13 bases left between them. Germline lookup yields CDR1 MNHNS and CDR2 SASEGT. This CDR3 has 11 residues. CDR3 DNA: TGTGCCAGTTCGAGGTTGGGAGAGCAGTACGTC. Its translation: CASSRLGEQYV.

The gene calls are TRBV5-4 and TRBJ2-7; 14 positions match TRBD2. J was trimmed by 5 bases and V by 0 bases; bases with no gene match: 4. The CDR3 has 16 amino acids. Germline values: CDR1 SGHNT, CDR2 YYREEE (reference sequence). The DNA for the CDR3 is TGTGCCAGCAGCTTGGCCGCGGGACTAGCGGGAGACGAGCAGTACTTC. Translation gives CASSLAAGLAGDEQYF.

The V and J genes are TRBV30 and TRBJ1-2; TRBD1 aligns across 8 bases. This CDR3 has 12 residues. The V gene's germline CDR1 is GTSNPN and CDR2 SVGIG (reference sequence). V shed 2 bases, J shed 11 bases, and the junction held 7 bases outside the gene matches. For the CDR3, the DNA is TGTGCCTGGAGTTGGACAGGGTCGGGATACACCTTC. Translated, it gives CAWSWTGSGYTF.

The V and J genes are TRBV9 and TRBJ2-5; tentative D call: TRBD2 (7 bases). Germline V lookup: CDR1 SGDLS, CDR2 YYNGEE. V lost 0 bases to trimming and J lost 0 bases, with 9 bases between them. The CDR3 contains 15 residues. CDR3 in DNA: TGTGCCAGCAGCGTAGCGGGGGGCCACCAAGAGACCCAGTACTTC. Protein sequence: CASSVAGGHQETQYF. Full variable domain (outside the CDR3, taken from reference TRBV9 and TRBJ2-5): DSGVTQTPKHLITATGQRVTLRCSPRSGDLSVYWYQQSLDQGLQFLIQYYNGEERAKGNILERFSAQQFPDLHSELNLSSLELGDSALYFCASSVAGGHQETQYFGPGTRLLVL.

There are a few counts of this clone. The CDR3, as DNA: TGTGCCAGCGGCGACGAGGGCTACACCTTC. Residues: CASGDEGYTF. The V call is TRBV7-2, the J call TRBJ1-2; no definite D call. This CDR3 contains 10 residues. The V end lost 8 bases, the J end lost 8 bases, and 9 bases lay between the germline ends. Germline assignment: CDR1 SGHTA and CDR2 FQGNSA.

This clone was detected only once. The genes are TRBV7-6 and TRBJ2-5; D not resolved. Germline V gene lookup returns CDR1 SGHVS and CDR2 FNYEAQ. The CDR3 runs 13 residues. Trimming took off 2 bases at V and 7 bases at J, with 11 bases between the two ends. This CDR3 is CASSLIPRGTQYF. CDR3 coding DNA: TGTGCCAGCAGCTTAATCCCCAGAGGGACCCAGTACTTC.

The chain has TRBV19 and TRBJ2-1; 10 bases align to TRBD2. With V trimmed by 3 bases and J by 5 bases, 4 bases remained unmatched. There are 15 residues in the CDR3. Germline CDR1 is LNHDA and CDR2 is SQIVND (reference sequence). CDR3 loop: CASSMGLAGDNEQFF. CDR3 in DNA: TGTGCCAGTAGTATGGGGCTAGCGGGAGACAATGAGCAGTTCTTC.

V and J are TRBV7-2 and TRBJ1-1; tentative D call: TRBD1 (5 bases). The V end was cut by 2 bases, the J end by 4 bases, with 11 bases between. CDR1 SGHTA and CDR2 FQGNSA come from the germline V gene. This CDR3 comprises 14 residues. CDR3 coding DNA: TGTGCCAGCAGCTTAAGCTCAGGGAGCACTGAAGCTTTCTTT. It is translated as CASSLSSGSTEAFF. The full variable domain, rest sourced from reference TRBV7-2 and TRBJ1-1, is GAGVSQSPSNKVTEKGKDVELRCDPISGHTALYWYRQSLGQGLEFLIYFQGNSAPDKSGLPSDRFSAERTGGSVSTLTIQRTQQEDSAVYLCASSLSSGSTEAFFGQGTRLTVV.

The rearrangement joins TRBV6-4 to TRBJ1-1; a possible D gene is TRBD1 (5 bases). The V end lost 3 bases, the J end lost 0 bases, and 20 bases lay between the germline ends. Germline CDR1 reads MRHNA; CDR2 reads SNTAGT. The CDR3 runs to 18 residues. CDR3 protein: CASSDMGGELGVNTEAFF. In nucleotides, the CDR3 is TGTGCCAGCAGTGATATGGGGGGGGAATTAGGCGTGAACACTGAAGCTTTCTTT.